The 2 T cell receptor beta chains in this list originate from one sample, sequenced in a study of cytomegalovirus exposure and HLA in healthy donors. PCR used 60 Vbeta primers and 13 Jbeta primers. Libraries were prepared by immunoSEQ multiplex PCR; TCRdb keeps only in-frame clonotypes and omits some of them. The data show approximately 110,000 clones, with around 80% seen just once and approximately 1.1% held by the top ten. Specimen: PBMCs. These receptors came from a woman in her thirties in good health and CMV-seronegative.

The table lists this clone with a few counts. The chain joins TRBV29-1 to TRBJ2-7; 8 bases are shared with TRBD1. The J segment lost 2 bases and the V segment lost 4 bases, leaving 7 bases of the junction unmatched. This CDR3 is built from 14 residues. Germline lookup yields CDR1 SQVTM and CDR2 ANQGSEA. The DNA for the CDR3 is TGCAGCGTTGTCAAGACAGGGGAACCCTACGAGCAGTACTTC. Translating it yields CSVVKTGEPYEQYF.

This sequence joins TRBV4-1 and TRBJ1-4; D might be TRBD1 (6 bases). V lost 4 bases to trimming and J lost 7 bases, with 13 bases between them. Germline lookup yields CDR1 MGHRA and CDR2 YSYEKL. CDR3 length: 14 residues. The CDR3 DNA reads TGCGCCAGCAGCCTGGACAGCTTTGGTGAAAAACTGTTTTTT. Protein: CASSLDSFGEKLFF.